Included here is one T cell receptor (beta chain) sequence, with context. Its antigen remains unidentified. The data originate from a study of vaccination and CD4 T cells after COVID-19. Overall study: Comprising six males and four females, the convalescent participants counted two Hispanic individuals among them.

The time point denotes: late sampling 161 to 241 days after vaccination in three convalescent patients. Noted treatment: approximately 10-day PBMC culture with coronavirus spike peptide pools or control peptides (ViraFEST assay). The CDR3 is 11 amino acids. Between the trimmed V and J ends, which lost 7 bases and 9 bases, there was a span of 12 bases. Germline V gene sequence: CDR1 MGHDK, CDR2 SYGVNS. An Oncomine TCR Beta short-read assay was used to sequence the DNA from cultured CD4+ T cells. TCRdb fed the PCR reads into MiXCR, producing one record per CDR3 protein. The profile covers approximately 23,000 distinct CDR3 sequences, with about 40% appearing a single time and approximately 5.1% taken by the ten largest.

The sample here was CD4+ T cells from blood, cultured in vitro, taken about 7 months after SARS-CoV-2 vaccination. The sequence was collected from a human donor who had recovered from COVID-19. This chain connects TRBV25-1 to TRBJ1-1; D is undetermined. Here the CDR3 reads CASTSGPKAFF. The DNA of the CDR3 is TGTGCCAGCACCAGCGGGCCTAAAGCTTTCTTT.